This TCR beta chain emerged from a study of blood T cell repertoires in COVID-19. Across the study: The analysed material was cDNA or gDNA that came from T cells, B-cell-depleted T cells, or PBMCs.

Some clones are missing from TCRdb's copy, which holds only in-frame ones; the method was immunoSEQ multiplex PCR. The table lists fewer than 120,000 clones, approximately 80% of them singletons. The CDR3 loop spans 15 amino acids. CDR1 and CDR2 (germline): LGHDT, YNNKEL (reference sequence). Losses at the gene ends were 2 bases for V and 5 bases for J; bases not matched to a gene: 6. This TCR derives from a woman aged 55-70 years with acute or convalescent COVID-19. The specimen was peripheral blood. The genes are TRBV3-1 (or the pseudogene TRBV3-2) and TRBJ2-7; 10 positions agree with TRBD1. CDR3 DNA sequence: TGTGCCAGCAGCCAATTAGACAGGGGGCTAGACGAGCAGTACTTC. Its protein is CASSQLDRGLDEQYF.